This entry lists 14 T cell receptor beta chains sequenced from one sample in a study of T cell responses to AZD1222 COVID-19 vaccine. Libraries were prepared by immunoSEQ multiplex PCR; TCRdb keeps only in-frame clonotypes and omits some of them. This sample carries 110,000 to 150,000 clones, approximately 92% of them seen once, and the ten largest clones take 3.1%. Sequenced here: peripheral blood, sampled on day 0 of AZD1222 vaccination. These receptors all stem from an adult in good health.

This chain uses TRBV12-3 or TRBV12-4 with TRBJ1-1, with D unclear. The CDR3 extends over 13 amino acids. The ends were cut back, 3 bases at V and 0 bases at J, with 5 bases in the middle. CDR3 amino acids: CASSFEMNTEAFF. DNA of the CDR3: TGTGCCAGCAGTTTCGAGATGAACACTGAAGCTTTCTTT.

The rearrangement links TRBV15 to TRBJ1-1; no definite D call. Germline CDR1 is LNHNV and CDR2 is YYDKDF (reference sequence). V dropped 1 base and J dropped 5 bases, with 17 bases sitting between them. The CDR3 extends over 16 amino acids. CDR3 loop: CATSRGSFRVRTEAFF. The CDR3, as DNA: TGTGCCACCAGCAGAGGCAGCTTCCGGGTGCGAACTGAAGCTTTCTTT.

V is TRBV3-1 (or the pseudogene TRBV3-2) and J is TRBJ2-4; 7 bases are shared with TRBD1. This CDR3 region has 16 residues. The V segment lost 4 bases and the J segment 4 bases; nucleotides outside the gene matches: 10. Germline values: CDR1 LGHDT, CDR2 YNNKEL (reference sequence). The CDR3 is CASSRGTGVTKNIQYF. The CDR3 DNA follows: TGTGCCAGCAGCCGCGGAACAGGGGTTACAAAAAACATTCAGTACTTC.

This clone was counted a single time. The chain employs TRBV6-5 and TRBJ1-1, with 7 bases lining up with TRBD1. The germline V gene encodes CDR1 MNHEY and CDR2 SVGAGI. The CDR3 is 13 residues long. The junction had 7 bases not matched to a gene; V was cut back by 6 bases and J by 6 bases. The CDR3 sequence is CASSTDRDAEAFF. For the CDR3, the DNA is TGTGCCAGCAGCACCGACAGGGATGCTGAAGCTTTCTTT.

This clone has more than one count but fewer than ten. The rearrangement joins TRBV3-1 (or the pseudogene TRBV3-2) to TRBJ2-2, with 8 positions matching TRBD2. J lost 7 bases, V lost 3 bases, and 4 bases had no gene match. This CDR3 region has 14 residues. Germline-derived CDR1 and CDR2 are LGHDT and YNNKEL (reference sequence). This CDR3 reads CASSQTSVGGELFF. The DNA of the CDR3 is TGTGCCAGCAGCCAGACTAGCGTCGGCGGGGAGCTGTTTTTT.

Here the CDR3 DNA reads TGCGCCAGCAGCTTGGTCTCCCCGGGAGAGCAGTACTTC. It is translated as CASSLVSPGEQYF. The chain combines TRBV5-1 with TRBJ2-7, with D perhaps TRBD2 (5 bases). Germline CDR1 is SGHRS and CDR2 is YFSETQ. This CDR3 comprises 13 residues. Trimming cost V 0 bases and J 7 bases, with 11 bases left between them.

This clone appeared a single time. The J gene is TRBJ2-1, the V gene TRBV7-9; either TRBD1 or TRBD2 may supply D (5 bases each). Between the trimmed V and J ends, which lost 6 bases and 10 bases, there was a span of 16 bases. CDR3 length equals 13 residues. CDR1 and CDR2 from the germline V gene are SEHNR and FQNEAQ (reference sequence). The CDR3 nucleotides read TGTGCCAGCAGTCTAGGGACGACCAAGGAGCAGTTCTTC. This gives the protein CASSLGTTKEQFF.

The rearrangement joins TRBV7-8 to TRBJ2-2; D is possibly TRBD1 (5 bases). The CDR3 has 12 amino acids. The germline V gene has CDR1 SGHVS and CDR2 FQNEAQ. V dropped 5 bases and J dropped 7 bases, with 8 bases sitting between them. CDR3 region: CASSRGGGELFF. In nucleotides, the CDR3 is TGTGCCAGCAGCAGGGGTGGCGGGGAGCTGTTTTTT.

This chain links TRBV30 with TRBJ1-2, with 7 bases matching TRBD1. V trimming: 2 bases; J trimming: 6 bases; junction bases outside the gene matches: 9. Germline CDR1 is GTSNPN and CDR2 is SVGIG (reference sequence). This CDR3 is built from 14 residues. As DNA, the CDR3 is TGTGCCTGGAGTTTGACAGGGTCCGTGGATGGCTACACCTTC. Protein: CAWSLTGSVDGYTF.

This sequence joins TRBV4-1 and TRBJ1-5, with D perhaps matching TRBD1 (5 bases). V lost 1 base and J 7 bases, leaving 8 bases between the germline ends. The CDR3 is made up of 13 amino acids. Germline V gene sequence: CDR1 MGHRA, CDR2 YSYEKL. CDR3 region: CASSQGGDQPQHF. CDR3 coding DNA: TGCGCCAGCAGCCAAGGGGGGGACCAGCCCCAGCATTTT.

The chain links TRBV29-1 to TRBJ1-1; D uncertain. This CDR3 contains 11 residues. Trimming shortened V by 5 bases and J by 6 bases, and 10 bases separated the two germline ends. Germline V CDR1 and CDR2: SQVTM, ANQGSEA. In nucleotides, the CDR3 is TGCAGCGTTTCAGTTCTCGCTGAAGCTTTCTTT. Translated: CSVSVLAEAFF.

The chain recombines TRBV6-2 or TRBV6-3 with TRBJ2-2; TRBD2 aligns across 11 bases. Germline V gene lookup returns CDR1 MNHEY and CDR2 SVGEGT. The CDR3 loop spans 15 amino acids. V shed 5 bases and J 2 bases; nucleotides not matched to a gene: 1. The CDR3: CASSRLAGNTGELFF. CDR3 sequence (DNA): TGTGCCAGCAGTAGACTAGCGGGAAACACCGGGGAGCTGTTTTTT.

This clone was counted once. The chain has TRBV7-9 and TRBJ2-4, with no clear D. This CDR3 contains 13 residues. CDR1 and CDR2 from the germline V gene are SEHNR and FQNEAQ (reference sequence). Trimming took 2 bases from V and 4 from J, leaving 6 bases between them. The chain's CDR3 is CASSLSSKNIQYF. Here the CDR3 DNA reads TGTGCCAGCAGCTTATCTTCGAAAAACATTCAGTACTTC.

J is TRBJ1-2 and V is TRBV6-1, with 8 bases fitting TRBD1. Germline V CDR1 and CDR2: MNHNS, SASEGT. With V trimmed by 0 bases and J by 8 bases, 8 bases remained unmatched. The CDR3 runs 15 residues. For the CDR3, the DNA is TGTGCCAGCAGTGAAGCGGGACAGGTGATTTACGGCTACACCTTC. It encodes CASSEAGQVIYGYTF.